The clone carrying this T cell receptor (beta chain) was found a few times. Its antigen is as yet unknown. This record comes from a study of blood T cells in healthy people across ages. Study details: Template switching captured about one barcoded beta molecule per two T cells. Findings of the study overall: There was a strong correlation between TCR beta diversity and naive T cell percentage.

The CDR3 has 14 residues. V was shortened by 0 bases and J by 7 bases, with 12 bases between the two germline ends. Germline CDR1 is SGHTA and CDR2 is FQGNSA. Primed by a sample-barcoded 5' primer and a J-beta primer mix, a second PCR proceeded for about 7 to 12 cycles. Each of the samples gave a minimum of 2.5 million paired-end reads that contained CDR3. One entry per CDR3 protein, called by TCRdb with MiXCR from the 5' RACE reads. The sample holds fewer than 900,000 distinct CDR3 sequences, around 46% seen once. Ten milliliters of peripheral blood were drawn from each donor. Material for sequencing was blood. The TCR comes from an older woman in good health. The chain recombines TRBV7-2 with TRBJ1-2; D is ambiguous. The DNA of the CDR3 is TGTGCCAGCAGCTTAGCGCTAAGTACCGGTGGCTACACCTTC. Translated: CASSLALSTGGYTF.